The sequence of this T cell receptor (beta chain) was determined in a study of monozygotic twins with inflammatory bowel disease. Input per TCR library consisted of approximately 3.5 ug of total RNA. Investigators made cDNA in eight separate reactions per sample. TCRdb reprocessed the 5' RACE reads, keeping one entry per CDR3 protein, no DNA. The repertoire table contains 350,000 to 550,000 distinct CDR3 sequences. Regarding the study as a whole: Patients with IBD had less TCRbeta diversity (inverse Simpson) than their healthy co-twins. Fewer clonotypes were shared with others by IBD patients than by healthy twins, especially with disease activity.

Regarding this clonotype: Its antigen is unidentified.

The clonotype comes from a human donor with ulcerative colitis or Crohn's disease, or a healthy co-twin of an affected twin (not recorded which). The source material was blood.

CDR3: CASSLFGGVSYEQYF. This chain links TRBV7-3 with TRBJ2-7; TCRdb reports TRBD1, a call that lacks DNA to check it against. CDR3 length: 15 amino acids. CDR1 SGHTA and CDR2 FQGTGA come from the germline V gene.